The 27 T cell receptor beta chains reported below all come from one sample, sequenced in a study of blood T cells in healthy people across ages. A second PCR, run for about 6 to 11 cycles, used a sample-barcoded 5' primer plus a J-beta primer mix. TCRdb analysed the 5' RACE reads with MiXCR anew, one entry per CDR3 protein. The table has fewer than 750,000 distinct CDR3 sequences, less than 60% seen once; the top ten hold approximately 23%. Material: blood. These receptors originate from a man older than 75 in good health.

The chain couples TRBV5-6 to TRBJ1-2, with D possibly TRBD1 on 6 matching bases. CDR3 size: 14 residues. Between the trimmed V and J ends, which lost 4 bases and 2 bases, there was a span of 12 bases. Germline V gene lookup returns CDR1 SGHDT and CDR2 YYEEEE. The CDR3 sequence: CASSDWTVNYGYTF. In DNA form, the CDR3 reads TGTGCCAGCAGCGATTGGACAGTCAACTATGGCTACACCTTC.

This clonotype has just a few counts. The rearrangement joins TRBV20-1 to TRBJ2-2; 10 bases are a match to TRBD1. V lost 1 base, J lost 5 bases, and 1 base stayed unmatched. Per germline, CDR1 DFQATT and CDR2 SNEGSKA (reference sequence). This CDR3 comprises 14 residues. The CDR3 sequence is CSARGQGATGELFF. The CDR3 DNA reads as TGCAGTGCTAGAGGACAGGGGGCGACCGGGGAGCTGTTTTTT.

The chain carries TRBV7-9 and TRBJ1-2; no reliable D call. Germline CDR1 and CDR2: SEHNR and FQNEAQ (reference sequence). V shed 1 base and J shed 2 bases, with 8 bases lying between them. This CDR3 spans 14 amino acids. This CDR3 is CASSLDSENYGYTF. CDR3 DNA: TGTGCCAGCAGCTTAGACTCTGAGAACTATGGCTACACCTTC.

This chain links TRBV7-9 with TRBJ2-7, with TRBD2 matching over 9 bases. There are 15 residues in the CDR3. Germline CDR1 is SEHNR and CDR2 is FQNEAQ (reference sequence). V dropped 3 bases and J dropped 5; count of bases not matched to a gene: 8. DNA for the CDR3: TGTGCCAGCAGCTTCTTAGCGGGAGTTAGCCACGAGCAGTACTTC. Amino acids: CASSFLAGVSHEQYF. Combining the CDR3 with reference TRBV7-9 and TRBJ2-7 gives the whole variable domain DTGVSQNPRHKITKRGQNVTFRCDPISEHNRLYWYRQTLGQGPEFLTYFQNEAQLEKSRLLSDRFSAERPKGSFSTLEIQRTEQGDSAMYLCASSFLAGVSHEQYFGPGTRLTVT.

This clonotype occurred a few times. The chain is built from TRBV2 and TRBJ1-5; the D is unclear. The CDR3 runs 13 residues. CDR1 is SNHLY and CDR2 is FYNNEI in the germline V gene. V was cut by 6 bases and J by 0 bases, with 6 bases left in between. The CDR3 DNA follows: TGTGCCAGCAGGGTGTATAGCAATCAGCCCCAGCATTTT. This translates into CASRVYSNQPQHF. Together with reference TRBV2 and TRBJ1-5, the CDR3 gives the full variable domain: EPEVTQTPSHQVTQMGQEVILRCVPISNHLYFYWYRQILGQKVEFLVSFYNNEISEKSEIFDDQFSVERPDGSNFTLKIRSTKLEDSAMYFCASRVYSNQPQHFGDGTRLSIL.

The rearrangement links TRBV7-9 to TRBJ2-5; the match to TRBD1 covers 8 bases. CDR3 length equals 15 residues. Germline CDR1 reads SEHNR; CDR2 reads FQNEAQ (reference sequence). Unmatched junction bases numbered 17, after V lost 6 bases and J lost 11 bases. The CDR3 DNA sequence: TGTGCCAGCAGAACCCCGGGACAGGTCTCCAAGGGGCAGTACTTC. Translating it yields CASRTPGQVSKGQYF.

V gene TRBV5-6 combines with J gene TRBJ2-1; D is possibly TRBD2 (6 bases). V gave up 4 bases and J gave up 10 bases, with 12 bases separating them. The germline CDR1 and CDR2 sequences are SGHDT and YYEEEE. The CDR3 loop spans 12 amino acids. DNA of the CDR3: TGTGCCAGCAGCGGGACTTCAAGCGAGCAGTTCTTC. It encodes CASSGTSSEQFF.

The J gene is TRBJ2-4, the V gene TRBV3-1; D gene unclear. CDR1 and CDR2 (germline): LGHDT, YNNKEL (reference sequence). Trimming removed 3 bases at V and 4 bases at J, with 7 bases between. This CDR3 spans 13 amino acids. CDR3 in amino acids: CASSHGRKNIQYF. The CDR3 region has the DNA TGTGCCAGCAGCCACGGCAGAAAAAACATTCAGTACTTC.

The chain combines TRBV6-1 with TRBJ2-7, with TRBD2 identical over 7 bases. Unmatched junction bases numbered 10, after V lost 5 bases and J lost 6 bases. Germline values: CDR1 MNHNS, CDR2 SASEGT. This CDR3 is 14 amino acids long. The CDR3 sequence: CASSSAGVMSEQYF. CDR3 nucleotide sequence: TGTGCCAGCAGTTCCGCGGGAGTAATGAGCGAGCAGTACTTC.

This clonotype came up many times. The chain combines TRBV3-1 with TRBJ2-1; 12 bases map to TRBD2. This CDR3 contains 15 residues. J was trimmed by 4 bases and V by 4 bases; bases with no gene match: 2. Germline V lookup: CDR1 LGHDT, CDR2 YNNKEL (reference sequence). CDR3 sequence: CASSPGLAGYNEQFF. The DNA for the CDR3 is TGTGCCAGCAGCCCGGGACTAGCGGGTTACAATGAGCAGTTCTTC.

The J gene is TRBJ1-2, the V gene TRBV3-1; maybe TRBD1 (5 bases). The germline gives CDR1 LGHDT, CDR2 YNNKEL (reference sequence). V was pared by 2 bases and J by 5 bases, with 15 bases between. This CDR3 is 15 amino acids long. In nucleotides, the CDR3 is TGTGCCAGCAGCCAAATACGTCGGGGGGATTATGGCTACACCTTC. Translated, it gives CASSQIRRGDYGYTF.

On this clonotype: A read error may explain this, as a much larger clone is one base away. This rearrangement joins TRBV6-6 to TRBJ2-5, with D uncertain. The J call is uncertain, as TRBJ2-7 better fits the DNA end. CDR1 and CDR2 (germline): MNHNY, SVGAGI (reference sequence). The CDR3 has 12 residues. The CDR3 DNA follows: TGTACCAGCAGTTACGTAGGGTACGAGCAGTACTTC. This codes for CTSSYVGYEQYF.

In this sample, this clonotype turned up a few times. This sequence joins TRBV4-3 and TRBJ2-6; D uncertain. Germline loops: CDR1 LGHNA, CDR2 YSLEER. Trimming removed 0 bases from V and 2 bases from J, with 11 bases in between. The CDR3 length is 17 residues. CDR3 in DNA: TGCGCCAGCAGCCAAGAATGGGTCGGGCCTGGGGCCAACGTCCTGACTTTC. Its protein is CASSQEWVGPGANVLTF.

The chain uses TRBV6-6 and TRBJ2-1; D is ambiguous. Per the germline V gene, CDR1 is MNHNY and CDR2 is SVGAGI (reference sequence). V lost 4 bases and J 4 bases, leaving 8 bases between the germline ends. This CDR3 contains 13 residues. The CDR3 region is CASSWTVYNEQFF. Here the CDR3 DNA reads TGTGCCAGCAGTTGGACGGTATACAATGAGCAGTTCTTC.

J is TRBJ1-2 and V is TRBV12-3 or TRBV12-4, with TRBD1 matching over 9 bases. V lost 6 bases, J lost 8 bases, and 16 bases stayed unmatched. This CDR3 is built from 16 residues. This CDR3 is CASSYRGQGGRGGYTF. CDR3 in DNA: TGTGCCAGCAGCTACCGGGGACAGGGAGGGCGAGGCGGCTACACCTTC.

The chain is built from TRBV4-3 and TRBJ2-3, with D possibly called TRBD1 or TRBD2 (5 bases each). V lost 0 bases to trimming and J lost 3 bases, with 19 bases between them. The CDR3 length is 18 residues. Germline CDR1 and CDR2: LGHNA and YSLEER. This chain's CDR3 is CASSQERASFRVTDTQYF. In nucleotides, the CDR3 is TGCGCCAGCAGCCAAGAGAGGGCCAGCTTCAGGGTGACAGATACGCAGTATTTT.

V and J are TRBV9 and TRBJ2-5, with 7 positions matching TRBD1. Germline V gene data show CDR1 as SGDLS and CDR2 as YYNGEE. The junction had 4 bases not matched to a gene; V was cut back by 3 bases and J by 2 bases. This CDR3 is 14 amino acids long. CDR3 amino acids: CASSEGQSQETQYF. The CDR3, as DNA: TGTGCCAGCAGCGAGGGACAGAGTCAAGAGACCCAGTACTTC. Full variable domain (missing parts from reference TRBV9 and TRBJ2-5): DSGVTQTPKHLITATGQRVTLRCSPRSGDLSVYWYQQSLDQGLQFLIQYYNGEERAKGNILERFSAQQFPDLHSELNLSSLELGDSALYFCASSEGQSQETQYFGPGTRLLVL.

This sequence joins TRBV20-1 and TRBJ2-1; TRBD2 matches 8 bases. Per the germline V gene, CDR1 is DFQATT and CDR2 is SNEGSKA (reference sequence). The CDR3 runs 14 residues. With 1 base clipped from V and 2 bases from J, the junction kept 1 base outside the gene matches. This chain's CDR3 is CSARGLAPYNEQFF. The CDR3 DNA reads TGCAGTGCTAGAGGACTAGCGCCCTACAATGAGCAGTTCTTC.

The chain links TRBV7-8 to TRBJ2-1; TRBD2 agrees at 7 bases. The junction had 10 bases not matched to a gene; V was cut back by 6 bases and J by 8 bases. This CDR3 is 14 amino acids long. Germline V CDR1 and CDR2: SGHVS, FQNEAQ. CDR3 in amino acids: CASSPGEGRDEQFF. CDR3 bases: TGTGCCAGCAGTCCGGGAGAAGGGAGGGATGAGCAGTTCTTC.

This clonotype has ten or more counts. The V gene is TRBV18, the J gene TRBJ2-7; the match to TRBD2 covers 14 bases. Trimming took 5 bases from V and 5 from J; bases not matched to a gene: 2. The CDR3 sequence is 14 residues long. From germline, CDR1 is KGHSH and CDR2 LQKENI. For the CDR3, the DNA is TGTGCCAGCTCAGGGACTAGCGGGAGTGACGAGCAGTACTTC. Its translation is CASSGTSGSDEQYF.

This clonotype appeared a few times. V gene TRBV5-6 combines with J gene TRBJ1-6; D not certain. The CDR3 has 14 residues. V lost 5 bases to trimming and J lost 4 bases, with 10 bases between them. Germline CDR1 SGHDT, CDR2 YYEEEE. Here the CDR3 reads CASRYGGYNSPLHF. CDR3 coding DNA: TGTGCCAGCAGGTATGGAGGATATAATTCACCCCTCCACTTT.

The sample holds many counts of this clonotype. The V gene is TRBV7-2, the J gene TRBJ2-5, with D unresolved. The CDR3 is 14 amino acids. Germline CDR1 reads SGHTA; CDR2 reads FQGNSA. The germline V and J ends were trimmed by 1 base and 2 bases, with 8 bases remaining between them. The CDR3 bases are TGTGCCAGCAGCTTAGAGGGCAGACAAGAGACCCAGTACTTC. Its protein product is CASSLEGRQETQYF. Full variable domain (outside the CDR3, taken from reference TRBV7-2 and TRBJ2-5): GAGVSQSPSNKVTEKGKDVELRCDPISGHTALYWYRQSLGQGLEFLIYFQGNSAPDKSGLPSDRFSAERTGGSVSTLTIQRTQQEDSAVYLCASSLEGRQETQYFGPGTRLLVL.

This clonotype was picked up a small number of times. The chain uses TRBV12-5 and TRBJ2-5; D uncertain. CDR3 length equals 13 residues. The ends were cut back, 1 base at V and 5 bases at J, with 8 bases in the middle. The germline V gene has CDR1 LGHNT and CDR2 FRNRAP. The CDR3 sequence is CASGLGSPETQYF. Written as DNA, the CDR3 is TGTGCTAGTGGTTTGGGAAGTCCGGAGACCCAGTACTTC.

This chain uses TRBV7-2 with TRBJ2-1, with a possible D match to TRBD1 (5 bases). V lost 1 base and J 0 bases, leaving 13 bases between the germline ends. Germline-derived CDR1 and CDR2 are SGHTA and FQGNSA. This CDR3 spans 17 amino acids. CDR3 sequence reads: CASSLGSGFASYNEQFF. The DNA for the CDR3 is TGTGCCAGCAGCTTAGGGTCAGGGTTTGCCTCCTACAATGAGCAGTTCTTC. Combining the CDR3 with reference TRBV7-2 and TRBJ2-1 gives the whole variable domain GAGVSQSPSNKVTEKGKDVELRCDPISGHTALYWYRQSLGQGLEFLIYFQGNSAPDKSGLPSDRFSAERTGGSVSTLTIQRTQQEDSAVYLCASSLGSGFASYNEQFFGPGTRLTVL.

The chain uses TRBV25-1 and TRBJ2-5; D could derive from TRBD1 or TRBD2 (5 bases each). The V gene lost 8 bases and the J gene lost 2 bases, with 21 bases spanning the gap. The CDR3 sequence is 16 residues long. The V gene's germline CDR1 is MGHDK and CDR2 SYGVNS. The CDR3 coding sequence is TGTGCCAGCGGAGGATGGACCGGGGCTACTCAAGAGACCCAGTACTTC. Its translation: CASGGWTGATQETQYF.

The rearrangement uses TRBV5-1 and TRBJ1-2; 10 nucleotides line up with TRBD1. From germline, CDR1 is SGHRS and CDR2 YFSETQ. Unmatched junction bases numbered 5, after V lost 2 bases and J lost 7 bases. The CDR3 covers 14 residues. This chain's CDR3 is CASSFGTGESGYTF. The CDR3 nucleotides are TGCGCCAGCAGCTTCGGGACAGGGGAGAGTGGCTACACCTTC.

This clonotype appeared many times. The V and J genes are TRBV6-1 and TRBJ2-3; TRBD2 agrees at 8 bases. In germline, CDR1 is MNHNS, CDR2 SASEGT. The ends lost 4 bases at V and 5 bases at J; junction bases unmatched: 11. The CDR3 runs 16 residues. CDR3 sequence (DNA): TGTGCCAGCAGTGGCCCCACCCGGGGGGGCCAAGATACGCAGTATTTT. This codes for CASSGPTRGGQDTQYF.